This T cell receptor (beta chain) was retrieved from a study of response to subunit inactivated influenza vaccine. This clonotype was found a few times. Its antigen is currently unknown. Study results and caveats: T cells newly recruited by each seasonal influenza vaccination are few, the authors suggested.

TCRdb redid the calling of the RT-PCR reads with MiXCR, one entry per CDR3 protein. This table has hundreds of thousands of distinct CDR3 sequences, around 13% appearing once. The CDR3 is 12 residues long. In germline, CDR1 is LNHDA, CDR2 SQIVND (reference sequence). V was pared by 3 bases and J by 0 bases, with 0 bases between. Sequenced here: PBMCs from blood, sampled approximately 15 days before vaccination. This TCR was recovered from a man between 45 and 60 years old who received an inactivated influenza vaccine. The V gene is TRBV19, the J gene TRBJ1-5; no firm D call. CDR3 DNA sequence: TGTGCCAGTAGTATTAGCAATCAGCCCCAGCATTTT. Translating it yields CASSISNQPQHF.